The next 6 T cell receptor beta chains were all read from a single sample in a study of T cell changes during pregnancy in multiple sclerosis. Some clones are missing from TCRdb's copy, which holds only in-frame ones; the method was immunoSEQ multiplex PCR. The data contain tens of thousands of clones, 92% of them singletons. This specimen consisted of peripheral blood, obtained in the second trimester of pregnancy. The receptor source for this set is a female donor with multiple sclerosis, enrolled in a pregnancy study.

This clone was picked up a small number of times. The chain carries TRBV9 and TRBJ2-3; 8 bases are shared with TRBD2. After removal of 4 bases from V and 3 bases from J, the junction contained 7 bases not matched to a gene. Germline V gives CDR1 SGDLS, CDR2 YYNGEE. The CDR3 loop spans 15 amino acids. CDR3 coding DNA: TGTGCCAGCAGCCCGCGGGGGGTATTGACAGATACGCAGTATTTT. It is translated as CASSPRGVLTDTQYF.

The chain recombines TRBV7-2 with TRBJ1-6, with unresolved D. CDR1 is SGHTA, CDR2 FQGNSA, per germline. V was clipped by 3 bases and J by 11 bases, with 14 bases between them. The CDR3 is made up of 14 amino acids. CDR3 nucleotide sequence: TGTGCCAGCAGCTTCTTCCATACCGGGGCACCCCTCCACTTT. This encodes CASSFFHTGAPLHF.

The V gene is TRBV5-6, the J gene TRBJ1-3; D gene ambiguous. The V gene's germline CDR1 is SGHDT and CDR2 YYEEEE. Trimming left V 4 bases short and J 0 bases short, with 11 bases between. The CDR3 is 15 amino acids. CDR3 protein: CASSRARSSGNTIYF. For the CDR3, the DNA is TGTGCCAGCAGCCGAGCCCGTTCCTCTGGAAACACCATATATTTT.

This clone was observed a few times. CDR3 nucleotide sequence: TGTGCCACCGGGAAGGCTTTTAACTATGGCTACACCTTC. Protein product: CATGKAFNYGYTF. This chain links TRBV6-1 with TRBJ1-2, with D unclear. This CDR3 is 13 amino acids long. Germline V gene lookup returns CDR1 MNHNS and CDR2 SASEGT. V lost 10 bases and J lost 1, with 13 bases in between.

The table lists this clone with a few counts. The chain employs TRBV4-2 and TRBJ2-3; 7 bases are shared with TRBD2. Germline CDR1 is LGHNA and CDR2 is YNFKEQ. The CDR3 runs to 15 residues. V shed 0 bases and J 4 bases; nucleotides not matched to a gene: 4. This chain's CDR3 is CASSQEKAGADTQYF. CDR3 nucleotide sequence: TGTGCCAGCAGCCAAGAGAAGGCGGGAGCAGATACGCAGTATTTT.

The chain recombines TRBV7-2 with TRBJ2-7, with no clear D. CDR3 size: 14 residues. In germline, CDR1 is SGHTA, CDR2 FQGNSA. V lost 5 bases and J lost 1, with 12 bases in between. The CDR3 sequence is CASSRITGSYEQYF. The CDR3 DNA sequence: TGTGCCAGCAGCCGAATAACGGGTTCCTACGAGCAGTACTTC.